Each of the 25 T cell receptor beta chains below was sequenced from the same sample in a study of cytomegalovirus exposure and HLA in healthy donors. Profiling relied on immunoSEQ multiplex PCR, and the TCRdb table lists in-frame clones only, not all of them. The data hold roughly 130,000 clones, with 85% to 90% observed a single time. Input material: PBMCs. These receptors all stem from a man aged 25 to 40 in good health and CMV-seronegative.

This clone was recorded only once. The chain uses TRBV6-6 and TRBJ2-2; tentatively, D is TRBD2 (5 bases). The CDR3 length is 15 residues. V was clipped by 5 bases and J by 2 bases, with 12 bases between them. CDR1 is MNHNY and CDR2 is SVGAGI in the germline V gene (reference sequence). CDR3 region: CASSTSGDNTGELFF. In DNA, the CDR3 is TGTGCCAGCAGTACCAGCGGAGACAACACCGGGGAGCTGTTTTTT.

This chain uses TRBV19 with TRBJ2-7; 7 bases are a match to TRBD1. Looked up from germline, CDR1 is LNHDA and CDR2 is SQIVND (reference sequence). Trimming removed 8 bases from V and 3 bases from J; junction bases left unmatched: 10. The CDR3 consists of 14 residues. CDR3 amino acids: CASGLTGKDYEQYF. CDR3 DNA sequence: TGTGCCAGTGGGTTGACAGGGAAGGACTACGAGCAGTACTTC.

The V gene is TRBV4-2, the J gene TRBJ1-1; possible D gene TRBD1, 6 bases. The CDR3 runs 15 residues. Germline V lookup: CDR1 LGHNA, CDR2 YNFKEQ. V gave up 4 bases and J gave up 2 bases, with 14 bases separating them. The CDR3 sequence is CASSPSDRLNTEAFF. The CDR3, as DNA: TGTGCCAGCAGCCCTAGTGACAGGCTTAACACTGAAGCTTTCTTT.

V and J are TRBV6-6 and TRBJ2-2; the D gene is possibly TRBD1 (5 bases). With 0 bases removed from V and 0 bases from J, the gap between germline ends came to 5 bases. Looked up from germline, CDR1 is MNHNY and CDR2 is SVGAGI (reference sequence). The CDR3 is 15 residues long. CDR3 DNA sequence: TGTGCCAGCAGTTACTCGGACACGAACACCGGGGAGCTGTTTTTT. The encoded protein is CASSYSDTNTGELFF.

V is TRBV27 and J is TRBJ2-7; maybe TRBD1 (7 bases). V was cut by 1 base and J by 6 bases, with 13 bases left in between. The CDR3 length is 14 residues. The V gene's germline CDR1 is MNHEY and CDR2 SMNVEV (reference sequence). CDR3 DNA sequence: TGTGCCAGCAGTTTATACAGGGGAGGAGGCGAGCAGTACTTC. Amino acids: CASSLYRGGGEQYF.

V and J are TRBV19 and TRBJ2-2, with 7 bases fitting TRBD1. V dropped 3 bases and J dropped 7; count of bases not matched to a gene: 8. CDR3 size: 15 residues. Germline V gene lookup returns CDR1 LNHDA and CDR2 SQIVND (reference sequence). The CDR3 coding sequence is TGTGCCAGTAGTATCTCGGGACAGCTTCGCGGGGAGCTGTTTTTT. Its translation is CASSISGQLRGELFF.

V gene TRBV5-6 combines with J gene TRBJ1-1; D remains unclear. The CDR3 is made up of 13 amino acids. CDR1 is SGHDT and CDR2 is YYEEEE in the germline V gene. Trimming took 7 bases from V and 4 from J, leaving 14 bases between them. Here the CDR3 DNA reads TGTGCCAGCTCTAAGGGAGTTGGCACTGAAGCTTTCTTT. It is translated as CASSKGVGTEAFF. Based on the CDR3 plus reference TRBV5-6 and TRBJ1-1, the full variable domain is DAGVTQSPTHLIKTRGQQVTLRCSPKSGHDTVSWYQQALGQGPQFIFQYYEEEERQRGNFPDRFSGHQFPNYSSELNVNALLLGDSALYLCASSKGVGTEAFFGQGTRLTVV.

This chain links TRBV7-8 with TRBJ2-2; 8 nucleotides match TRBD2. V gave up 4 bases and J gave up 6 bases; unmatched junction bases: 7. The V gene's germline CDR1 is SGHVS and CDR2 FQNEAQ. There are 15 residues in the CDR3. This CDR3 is CASSSTSGGPGELFF. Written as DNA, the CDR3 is TGTGCCAGCAGCTCGACCAGCGGGGGACCCGGGGAGCTGTTTTTT.

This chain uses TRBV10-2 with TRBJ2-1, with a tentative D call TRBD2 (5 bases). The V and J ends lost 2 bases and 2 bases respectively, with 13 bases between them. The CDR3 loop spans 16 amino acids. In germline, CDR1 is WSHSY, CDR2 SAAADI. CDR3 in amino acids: CASSEKGSVAYNEQFF. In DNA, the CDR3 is TGCGCCAGCAGTGAGAAGGGTAGCGTGGCCTACAATGAGCAGTTCTTC.

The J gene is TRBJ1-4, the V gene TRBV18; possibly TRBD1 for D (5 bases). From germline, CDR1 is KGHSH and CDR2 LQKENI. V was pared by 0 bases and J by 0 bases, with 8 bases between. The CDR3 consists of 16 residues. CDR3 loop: CASSPPETATNEKLFF. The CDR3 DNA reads TGTGCCAGCTCACCACCGGAGACAGCAACTAATGAAAAACTGTTTTTT.

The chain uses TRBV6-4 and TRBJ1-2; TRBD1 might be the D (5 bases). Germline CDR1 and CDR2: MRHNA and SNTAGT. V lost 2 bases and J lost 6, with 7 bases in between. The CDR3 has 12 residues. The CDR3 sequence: CASSDGANGYTF. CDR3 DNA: TGTGCCAGCAGTGACGGGGCCAATGGCTACACCTTC.

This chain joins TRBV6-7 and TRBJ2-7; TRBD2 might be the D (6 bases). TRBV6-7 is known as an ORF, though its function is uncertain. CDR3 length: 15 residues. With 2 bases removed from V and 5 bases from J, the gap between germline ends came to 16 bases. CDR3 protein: CASSYEWGENNEQYF. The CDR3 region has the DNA TGTGCCAGCAGTTACGAGTGGGGGGAGAACAACGAGCAGTACTTC.

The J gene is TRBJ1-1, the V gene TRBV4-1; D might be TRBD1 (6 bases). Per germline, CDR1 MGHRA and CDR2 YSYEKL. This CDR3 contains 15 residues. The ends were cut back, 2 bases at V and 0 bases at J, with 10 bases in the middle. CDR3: CASSQQQGMNTEAFF. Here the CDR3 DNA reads TGCGCCAGCAGCCAACAACAGGGAATGAACACTGAAGCTTTCTTT.

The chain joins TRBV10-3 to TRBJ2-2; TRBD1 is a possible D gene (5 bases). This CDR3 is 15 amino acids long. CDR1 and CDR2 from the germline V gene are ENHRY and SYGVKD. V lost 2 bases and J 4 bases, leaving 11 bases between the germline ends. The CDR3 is CAISEGVRGTGELFF. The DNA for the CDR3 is TGTGCCATCAGTGAGGGGGTAAGGGGCACCGGGGAGCTGTTTTTT.

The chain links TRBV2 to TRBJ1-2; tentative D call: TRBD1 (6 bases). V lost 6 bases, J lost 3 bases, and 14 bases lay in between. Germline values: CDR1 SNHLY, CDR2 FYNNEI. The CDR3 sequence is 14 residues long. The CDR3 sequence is CASRADSQYYGYTF. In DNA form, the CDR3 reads TGTGCCAGCAGAGCGGACAGCCAATACTATGGCTACACCTTC.

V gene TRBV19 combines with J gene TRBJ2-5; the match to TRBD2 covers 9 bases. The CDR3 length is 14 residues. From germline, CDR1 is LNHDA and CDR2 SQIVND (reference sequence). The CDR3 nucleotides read TGTGCGATCTCTAGCGGGACCCTGGGGGAGACCCAGTACTTC. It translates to CAISSGTLGETQYF. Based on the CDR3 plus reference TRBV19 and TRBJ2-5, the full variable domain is DGGITQSPKYLFRKEGQNVTLSCEQNLNHDAMYWYRQDPGQGLRLIYYSQIVNDFQKGDIAEGYSVSREKKESFPLTVTSAQKNPTAFYLCAISSGTLGETQYFGPGTRLLVL.

The CDR3 is CASSVVSGAEYEQYF. Written as DNA, the CDR3 is TGTGCCAGCAGCGTAGTCTCAGGGGCGGAGTACGAGCAGTACTTC. The chain is built from TRBV9 and TRBJ2-7; possible D gene TRBD1, 6 bases. From germline, CDR1 is SGDLS and CDR2 YYNGEE. The CDR3 length is 15 residues. Trimming removed 0 bases from V and 4 bases from J, with 14 bases in between.

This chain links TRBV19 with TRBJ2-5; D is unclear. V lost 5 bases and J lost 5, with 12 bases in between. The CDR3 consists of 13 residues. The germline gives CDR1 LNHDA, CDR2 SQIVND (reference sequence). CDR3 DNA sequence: TGTGCCAGTAGTTATCTCCGCGGCGAGACCCAGTACTTC. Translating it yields CASSYLRGETQYF.

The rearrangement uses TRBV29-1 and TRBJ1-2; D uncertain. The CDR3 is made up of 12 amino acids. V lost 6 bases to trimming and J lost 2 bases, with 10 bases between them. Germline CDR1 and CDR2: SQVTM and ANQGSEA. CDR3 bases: TGCAGCGTCAAACACCTCAACTATGGCTACACCTTC. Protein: CSVKHLNYGYTF.

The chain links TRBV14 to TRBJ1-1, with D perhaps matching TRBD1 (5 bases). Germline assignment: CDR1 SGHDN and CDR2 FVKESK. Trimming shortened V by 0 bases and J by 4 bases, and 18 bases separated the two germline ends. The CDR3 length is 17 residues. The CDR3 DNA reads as TGTGCCAGCAGCCAAGATCGTTGGGCAGGGCGGGGCACTGAAGCTTTCTTT. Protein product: CASSQDRWAGRGTEAFF.

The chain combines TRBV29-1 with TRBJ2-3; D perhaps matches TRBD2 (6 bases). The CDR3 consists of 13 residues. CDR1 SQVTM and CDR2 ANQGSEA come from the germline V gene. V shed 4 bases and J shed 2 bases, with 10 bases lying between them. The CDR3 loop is CSVGGGVTDTQYF. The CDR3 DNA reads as TGCAGCGTTGGCGGCGGGGTCACAGATACGCAGTATTTT.

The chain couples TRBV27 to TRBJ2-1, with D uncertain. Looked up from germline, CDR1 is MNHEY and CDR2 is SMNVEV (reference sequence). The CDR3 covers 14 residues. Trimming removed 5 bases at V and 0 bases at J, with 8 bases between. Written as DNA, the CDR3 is TGTGCCAGCAGTCCCCAGCGCTCCTACAATGAGCAGTTCTTC. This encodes CASSPQRSYNEQFF.

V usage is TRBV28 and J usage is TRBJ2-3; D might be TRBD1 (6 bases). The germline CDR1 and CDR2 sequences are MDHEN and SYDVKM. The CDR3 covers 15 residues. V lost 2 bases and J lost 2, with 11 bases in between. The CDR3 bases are TGTGCCAGCAGTTTAAAGGGGGTCTTCACAGATACGCAGTATTTT. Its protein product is CASSLKGVFTDTQYF. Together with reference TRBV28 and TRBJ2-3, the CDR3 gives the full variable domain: DVKVTQSSRYLVKRTGEKVFLECVQDMDHENMFWYRQDPGLGLRLIYFSYDVKMKEKGDIPEGYSVSREKKERFSLILESASTNQTSMYLCASSLKGVFTDTQYFGPGTRLTVL.

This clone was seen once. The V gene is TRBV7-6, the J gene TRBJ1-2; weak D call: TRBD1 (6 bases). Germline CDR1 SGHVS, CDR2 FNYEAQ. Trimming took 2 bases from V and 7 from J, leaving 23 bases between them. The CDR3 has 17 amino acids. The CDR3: CASSLRGGQSQGAGYTF. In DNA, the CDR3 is TGTGCCAGCAGCTTACGAGGAGGACAGTCCCAGGGAGCTGGCTACACCTTC.

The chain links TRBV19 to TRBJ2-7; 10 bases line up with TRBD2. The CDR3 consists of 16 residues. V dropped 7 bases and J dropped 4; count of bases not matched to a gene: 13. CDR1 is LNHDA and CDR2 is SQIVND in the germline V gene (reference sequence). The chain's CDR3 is CASTIAWGSGRYEQYF. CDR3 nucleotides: TGTGCCAGTACCATCGCGTGGGGTAGCGGGAGGTACGAGCAGTACTTC.